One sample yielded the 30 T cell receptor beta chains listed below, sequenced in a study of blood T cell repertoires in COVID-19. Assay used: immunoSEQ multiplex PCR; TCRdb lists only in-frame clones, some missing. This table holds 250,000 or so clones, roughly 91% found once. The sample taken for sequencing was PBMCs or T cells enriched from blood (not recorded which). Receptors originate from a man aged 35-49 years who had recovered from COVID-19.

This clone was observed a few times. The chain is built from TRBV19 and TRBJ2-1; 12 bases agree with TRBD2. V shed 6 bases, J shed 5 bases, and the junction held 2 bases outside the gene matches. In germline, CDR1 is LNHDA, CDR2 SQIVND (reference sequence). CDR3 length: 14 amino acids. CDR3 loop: CASRLAGGDNEQFF. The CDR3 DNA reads TGTGCCAGTAGGCTAGCGGGAGGGGACAATGAGCAGTTCTTC.

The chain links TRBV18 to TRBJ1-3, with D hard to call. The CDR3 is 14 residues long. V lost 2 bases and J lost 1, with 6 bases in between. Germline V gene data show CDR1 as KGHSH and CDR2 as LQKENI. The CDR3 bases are TGTGCCAGCTCACCAAAACAGTCTGGAAACACCATATATTTT. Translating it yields CASSPKQSGNTIYF.

Here the CDR3 DNA reads TGTGCCAGCTGGGAGGACAGGTCGCCAGTAACCCAGTACTTC. Residues: CASWEDRSPVTQYF. The chain joins TRBV2 to TRBJ2-5, with D possibly matching TRBD1 (7 bases). From germline, CDR1 is SNHLY and CDR2 FYNNEI. This CDR3 comprises 14 residues. V shed 8 bases and J shed 8 bases, with 21 bases lying between them.

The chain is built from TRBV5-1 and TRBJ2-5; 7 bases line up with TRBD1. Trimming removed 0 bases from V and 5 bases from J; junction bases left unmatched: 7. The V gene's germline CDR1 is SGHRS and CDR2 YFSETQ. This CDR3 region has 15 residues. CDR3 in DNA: TGCGCCAGCAGCTTGGTGGGGGACAGTCGGGAGACCCAGTACTTC. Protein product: CASSLVGDSRETQYF.

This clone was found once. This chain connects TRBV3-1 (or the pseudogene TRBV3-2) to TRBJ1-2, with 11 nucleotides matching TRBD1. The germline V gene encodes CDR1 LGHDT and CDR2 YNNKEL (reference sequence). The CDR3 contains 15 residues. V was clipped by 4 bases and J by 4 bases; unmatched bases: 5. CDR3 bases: TGTGCCAGCAGCCGAGGACAGGGGGCTGGCTATGGCTACACCTTC. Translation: CASSRGQGAGYGYTF.

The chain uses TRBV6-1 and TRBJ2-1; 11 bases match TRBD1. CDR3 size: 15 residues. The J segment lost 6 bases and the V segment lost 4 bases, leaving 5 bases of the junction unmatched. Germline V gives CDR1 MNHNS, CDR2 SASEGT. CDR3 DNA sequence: TGTGCCAGCAGTGCAGCCGGGACAGGGGGCAATGAGCAGTTCTTC. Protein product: CASSAAGTGGNEQFF.

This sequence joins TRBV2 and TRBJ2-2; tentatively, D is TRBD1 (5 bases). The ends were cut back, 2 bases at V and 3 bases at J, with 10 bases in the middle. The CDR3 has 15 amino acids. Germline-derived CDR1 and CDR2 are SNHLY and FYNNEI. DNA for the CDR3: TGTGCCAGCAGTGAATTCCAGGGCTACACCGGGGAGCTGTTTTTT. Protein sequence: CASSEFQGYTGELFF.

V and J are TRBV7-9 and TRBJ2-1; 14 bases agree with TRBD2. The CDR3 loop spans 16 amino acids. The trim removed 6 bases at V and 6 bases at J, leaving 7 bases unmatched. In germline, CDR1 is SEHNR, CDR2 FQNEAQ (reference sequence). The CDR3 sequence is CASRGLAGVVGNEQFF. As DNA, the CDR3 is TGTGCCAGCAGGGGACTAGCGGGAGTTGTAGGCAATGAGCAGTTCTTC.

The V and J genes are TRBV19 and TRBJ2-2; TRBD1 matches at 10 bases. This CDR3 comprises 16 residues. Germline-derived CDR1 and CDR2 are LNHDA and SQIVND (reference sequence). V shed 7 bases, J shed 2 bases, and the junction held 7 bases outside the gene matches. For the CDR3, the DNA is TGTGCCAGTAAGCCCGGACAGGGGGAAAACACCGGGGAGCTGTTTTTT. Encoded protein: CASKPGQGENTGELFF.

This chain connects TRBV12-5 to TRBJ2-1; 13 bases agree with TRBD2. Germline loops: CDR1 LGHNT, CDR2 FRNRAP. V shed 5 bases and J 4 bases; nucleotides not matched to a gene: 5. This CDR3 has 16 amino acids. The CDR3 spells CASGPETSGGYNEQFF. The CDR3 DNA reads TGTGCTAGTGGTCCCGAGACTAGCGGGGGGTACAATGAGCAGTTCTTC. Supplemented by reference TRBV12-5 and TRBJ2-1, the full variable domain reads DARVTQTPRHKVTEMGQEVTMRCQPILGHNTVFWYRQTMMQGLELLAYFRNRAPLDDSGMPKDRFSAEMPDATLATLKIQPSEPRDSAVYFCASGPETSGGYNEQFFGPGTRLTVL.

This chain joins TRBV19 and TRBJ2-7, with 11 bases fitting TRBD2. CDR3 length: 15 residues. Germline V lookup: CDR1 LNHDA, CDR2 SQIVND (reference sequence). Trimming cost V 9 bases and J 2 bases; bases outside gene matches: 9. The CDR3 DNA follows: TGTGCCAGCCGGACGAGTAGCGGGAGGGCCTACGAGCAGTACTTC. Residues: CASRTSSGRAYEQYF. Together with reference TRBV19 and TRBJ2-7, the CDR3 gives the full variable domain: DGGITQSPKYLFRKEGQNVTLSCEQNLNHDAMYWYRQDPGQGLRLIYYSQIVNDFQKGDIAEGYSVSREKKESFPLTVTSAQKNPTAFYLCASRTSSGRAYEQYFGPGTRLTVT.

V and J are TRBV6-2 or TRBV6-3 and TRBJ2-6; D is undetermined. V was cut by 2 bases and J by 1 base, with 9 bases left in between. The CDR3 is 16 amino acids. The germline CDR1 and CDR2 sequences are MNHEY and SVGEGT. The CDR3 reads CASSYPSKSGANVLTF. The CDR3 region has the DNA TGTGCCAGCAGTTACCCGAGTAAATCTGGGGCCAACGTCCTGACTTTC.

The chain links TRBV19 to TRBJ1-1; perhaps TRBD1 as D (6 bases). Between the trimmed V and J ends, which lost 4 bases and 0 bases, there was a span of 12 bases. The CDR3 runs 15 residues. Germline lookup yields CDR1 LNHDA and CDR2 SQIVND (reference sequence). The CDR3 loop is CASSTNRAMNTEAFF. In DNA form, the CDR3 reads TGTGCCAGTAGTACCAACAGGGCCATGAACACTGAAGCTTTCTTT.

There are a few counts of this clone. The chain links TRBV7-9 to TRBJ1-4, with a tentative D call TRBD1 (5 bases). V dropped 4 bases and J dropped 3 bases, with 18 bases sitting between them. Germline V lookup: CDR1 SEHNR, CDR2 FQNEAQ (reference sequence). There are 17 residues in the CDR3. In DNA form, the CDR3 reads TGTGCCAGCAGCTCCGACTTAGTGACAGCAGCTAATGAAAAACTGTTTTTT. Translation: CASSSDLVTAANEKLFF.

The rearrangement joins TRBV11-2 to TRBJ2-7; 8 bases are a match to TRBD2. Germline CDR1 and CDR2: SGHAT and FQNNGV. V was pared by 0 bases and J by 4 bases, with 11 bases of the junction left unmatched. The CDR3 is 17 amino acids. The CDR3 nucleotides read TGTGCCAGCAGCTTAGATGGGCGGGGGGCGCTAAATTACGAGCAGTACTTC. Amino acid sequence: CASSLDGRGALNYEQYF.

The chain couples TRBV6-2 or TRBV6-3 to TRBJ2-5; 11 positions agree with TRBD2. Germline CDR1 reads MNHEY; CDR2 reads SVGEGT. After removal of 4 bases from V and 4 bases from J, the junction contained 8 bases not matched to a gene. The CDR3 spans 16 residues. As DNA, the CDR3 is TGTGCCAGCAGTTCCTTAGCGGGAGGGCCTGGAGAGACCCAGTACTTC. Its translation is CASSSLAGGPGETQYF.

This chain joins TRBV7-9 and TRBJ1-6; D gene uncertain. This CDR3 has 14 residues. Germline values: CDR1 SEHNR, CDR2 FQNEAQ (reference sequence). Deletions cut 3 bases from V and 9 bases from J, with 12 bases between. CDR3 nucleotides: TGTGCCAGCAGCTTGCGGGCCGCGTTTTCACCCCTCCACTTT. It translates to CASSLRAAFSPLHF.

For the CDR3, the DNA is TGTGCCAGCACCCCCGGGACTAGCGGGGGGGCAGGAGAGACCCAGTACTTC. It specifies CASTPGTSGGAGETQYF. The V gene is TRBV27, the J gene TRBJ2-5, with 16 bases lining up with TRBD2. CDR1 and CDR2 (germline): MNHEY, SMNVEV (reference sequence). The CDR3 is 17 residues long. V lost 7 bases and J lost 4; bases outside the gene matches: 9.

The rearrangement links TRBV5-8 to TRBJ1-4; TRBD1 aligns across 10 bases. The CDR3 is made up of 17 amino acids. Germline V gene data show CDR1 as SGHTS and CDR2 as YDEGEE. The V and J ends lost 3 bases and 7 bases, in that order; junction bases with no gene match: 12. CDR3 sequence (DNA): TGTGCCAGCAGCTCCGGGACAGGGGCCCGGTGGGGTGAAAAACTGTTTTTT. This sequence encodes CASSSGTGARWGEKLFF. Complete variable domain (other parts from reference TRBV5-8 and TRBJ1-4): EAGVTQSPTHLIKTRGQQATLRCSPISGHTSVYWYQQALGLGLQFLLWYDEGEERNRGNFPPRFSGRQFPNYSSELNVNALELEDSALYLCASSSGTGARWGEKLFFGSGTQLSVL.

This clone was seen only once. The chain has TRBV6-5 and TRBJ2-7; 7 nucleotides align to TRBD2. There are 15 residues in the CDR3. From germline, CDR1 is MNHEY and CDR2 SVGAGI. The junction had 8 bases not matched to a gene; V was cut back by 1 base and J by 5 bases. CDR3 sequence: CASSYYSAGKNEQYF. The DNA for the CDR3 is TGTGCCAGCAGTTACTATTCAGCGGGGAAGAACGAGCAGTACTTC.

The DNA for the CDR3 is TGTGCCAGCTCACGGAGCGTAACTAGCACAGATACGCAGTATTTT. It translates to CASSRSVTSTDTQYF. The V and J genes are TRBV18 and TRBJ2-3; D is uncertain. CDR3 size: 15 residues. Germline V gene sequence: CDR1 KGHSH, CDR2 LQKENI. V lost 4 bases and J lost 0, with 11 bases in between.

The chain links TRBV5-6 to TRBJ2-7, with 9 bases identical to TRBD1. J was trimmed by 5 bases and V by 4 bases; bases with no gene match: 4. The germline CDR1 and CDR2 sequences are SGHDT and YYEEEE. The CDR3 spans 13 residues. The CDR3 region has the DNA TGTGCCAGCAGCAGGGACAGGGTCGACGAGCAGTACTTC. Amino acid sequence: CASSRDRVDEQYF.

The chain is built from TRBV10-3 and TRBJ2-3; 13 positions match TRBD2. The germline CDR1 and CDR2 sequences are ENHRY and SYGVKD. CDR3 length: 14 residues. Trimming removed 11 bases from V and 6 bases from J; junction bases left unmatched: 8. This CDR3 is CALSTSGGLDTQYF. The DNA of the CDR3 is TGTGCCCTCTCGACTAGCGGGGGGCTGGATACGCAGTATTTT.

As DNA, the CDR3 is TGTGCCAGCAGCGAGCAACAGGGTATCCTTTCTTATGGCTACACCTTC. It specifies CASSEQQGILSYGYTF. V and J are TRBV9 and TRBJ1-2; a weak D match, TRBD1 (6 bases). The CDR3 is 16 amino acids. V gave up 3 bases and J gave up 5 bases, with 20 bases separating them. Germline assignment: CDR1 SGDLS and CDR2 YYNGEE.

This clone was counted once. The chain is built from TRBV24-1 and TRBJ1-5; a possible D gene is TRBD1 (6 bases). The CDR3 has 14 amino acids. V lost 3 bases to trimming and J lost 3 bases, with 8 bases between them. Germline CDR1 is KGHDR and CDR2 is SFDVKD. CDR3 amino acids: CATSDTGPNQPQHF. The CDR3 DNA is TGTGCCACCAGTGATACAGGGCCCAATCAGCCCCAGCATTTT.

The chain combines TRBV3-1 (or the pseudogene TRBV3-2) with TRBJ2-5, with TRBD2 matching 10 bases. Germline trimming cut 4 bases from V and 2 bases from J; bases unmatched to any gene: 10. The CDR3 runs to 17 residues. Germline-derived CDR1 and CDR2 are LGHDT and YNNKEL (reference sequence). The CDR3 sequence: CASSPLRTSGAQETQYF. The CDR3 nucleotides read TGTGCCAGCAGCCCTTTACGGACTAGCGGTGCTCAAGAGACCCAGTACTTC.

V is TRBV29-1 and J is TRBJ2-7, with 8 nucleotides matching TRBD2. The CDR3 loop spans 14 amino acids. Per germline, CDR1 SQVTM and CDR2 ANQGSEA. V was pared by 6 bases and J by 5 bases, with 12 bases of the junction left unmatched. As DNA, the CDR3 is TGCAGCGTAAGAGCGGGAGTAGGATCGGACGAGCAGTACTTC. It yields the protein CSVRAGVGSDEQYF.

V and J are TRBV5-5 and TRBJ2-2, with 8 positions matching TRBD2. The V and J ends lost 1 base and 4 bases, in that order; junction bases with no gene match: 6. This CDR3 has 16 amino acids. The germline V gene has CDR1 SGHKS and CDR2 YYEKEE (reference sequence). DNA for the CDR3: TGTGCCAGCAGCTTGCCGGCGGGGGGCCTCACCGGGGAGCTGTTTTTT. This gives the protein CASSLPAGGLTGELFF.

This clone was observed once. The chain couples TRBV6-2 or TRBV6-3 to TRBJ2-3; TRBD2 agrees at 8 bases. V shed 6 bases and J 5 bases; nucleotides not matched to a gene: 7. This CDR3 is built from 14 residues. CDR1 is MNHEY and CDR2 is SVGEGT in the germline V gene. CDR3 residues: CASSRTSRKDTQYF. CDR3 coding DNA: TGTGCCAGCAGCAGGACTAGCCGGAAAGATACGCAGTATTTT.

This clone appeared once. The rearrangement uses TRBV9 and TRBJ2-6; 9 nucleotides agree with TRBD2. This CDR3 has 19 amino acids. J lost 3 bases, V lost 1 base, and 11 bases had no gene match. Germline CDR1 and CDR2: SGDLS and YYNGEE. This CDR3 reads CASSVTGREGLSGANVLTF. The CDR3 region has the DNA TGTGCCAGCAGCGTAACTGGGCGGGAGGGCCTTAGTGGGGCCAACGTCCTGACTTTC. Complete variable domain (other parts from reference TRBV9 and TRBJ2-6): DSGVTQTPKHLITATGQRVTLRCSPRSGDLSVYWYQQSLDQGLQFLIQYYNGEERAKGNILERFSAQQFPDLHSELNLSSLELGDSALYFCASSVTGREGLSGANVLTFGAGSRLTVL.